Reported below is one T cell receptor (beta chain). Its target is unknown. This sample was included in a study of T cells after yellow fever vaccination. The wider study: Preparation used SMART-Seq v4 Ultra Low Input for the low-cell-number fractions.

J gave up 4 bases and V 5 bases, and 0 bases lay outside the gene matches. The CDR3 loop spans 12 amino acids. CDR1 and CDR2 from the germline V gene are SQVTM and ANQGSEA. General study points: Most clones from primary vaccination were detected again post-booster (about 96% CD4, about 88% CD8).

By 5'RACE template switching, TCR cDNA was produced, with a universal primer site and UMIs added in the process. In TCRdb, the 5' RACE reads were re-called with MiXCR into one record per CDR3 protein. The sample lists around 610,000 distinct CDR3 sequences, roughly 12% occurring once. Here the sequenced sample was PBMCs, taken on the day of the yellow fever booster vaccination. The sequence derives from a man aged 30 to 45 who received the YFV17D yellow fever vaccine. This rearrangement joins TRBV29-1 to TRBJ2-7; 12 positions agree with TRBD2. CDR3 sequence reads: CSVLAGGYEQYF. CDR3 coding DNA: TGCAGCGTTCTAGCGGGAGGGTACGAGCAGTACTTC.